This TCR beta chain derives from a study of T cell responses to AZD1222 COVID-19 vaccine. Study-level background: Second-dose schedules of about 4 or about 12 weeks were combined. Study-level points and caveats: Without day 14 samples, only post-peak T cell repertoires were studied.

This table comes from immunoSEQ multiplex PCR, and its TCRdb copy is limited to in-frame clones, with some not included. The data contain 160,000 or so clones, roughly 90% of them seen just once; the ten biggest clones take up around 5.5%. As concerns this clone: Its target is unknown.

The CDR3 loop spans 15 amino acids. Trimming shortened V by 1 base and J by 6 bases, and 15 bases separated the two germline ends. CDR1 and CDR2 from the germline V gene are MGHRA and YSYEKL. V usage is TRBV4-1 and J usage is TRBJ1-2; D not certain. Sequences were derived from peripheral blood, sampled on day 0 of AZD1222 vaccination. The source is an adult in good health. The CDR3 here is CASSQGLAGPNGYTF. CDR3 in DNA: TGCGCCAGCAGCCAAGGGTTGGCAGGACCAAATGGCTACACCTTC.